A selection of T cell receptor beta chains follows, all from one sample in a study of beta chain features in type 1 diabetes. Produced via immunoSEQ multiplex PCR; TCRdb's table is partial and in-frame only. The sample records about 330,000 clones, more than 9.5% being singletons. The source material was naive CD4+ T cells from blood. The receptors come from a young woman in good health. CDR3s include the opening cysteine and the closing phenylalanine or tryptophan. The order of the fields is D gene, V gene, J gene, clone size, CDR3 DNA, CDR3 protein. D genes are given only for firm matches. Size values are once, few and many counts, or a class for expanded clones, and some rows have none.

TRBD2	TRBV15	TRBJ2-3	-	TGTGCCACCAGCAGTGGACTAGCGGTCCGAGGTACGCAGTATTTT	CATSSGLAVRGTQYF
-	TRBV27	TRBJ2-5	few	TGTGCCAGCAGTTTTTCAGGAGGAATCCAAGAGACCCAGTACTTC	CASSFSGGIQETQYF
-	TRBV6-5	TRBJ2-7	-	TGTGCCAGCAGTTACGGCCAGGGAACCTACGAGCAGTACTTC	CASSYGQGTYEQYF
TRBD1	TRBV5-6	TRBJ1-5	few	TGTGCCAGCAGCTTGGGCCTCGGACAGGGGGCATCTCAGCCCCAGCATTTT	CASSLGLGQGASQPQHF
-	TRBV5-1	TRBJ1-1	few	TGCGCCAGCAGCTCGCGGATGAACACTGAAGCTTTCTTT	CASSSRMNTEAFF
TRBD1	TRBV2	TRBJ1-1	few	TGTGCCAGCAGGCGACAGGGTGTGAACACTGAAGCTTTCTTT	CASRRQGVNTEAFF
-	TRBV18	TRBJ2-7	-	TGTGCCAGCTCACCACTATCCCTAGTCCACGAGCAGTACTTC	CASSPLSLVHEQYF
TRBD1	TRBV9	TRBJ2-5	few	TGTGCCTTCATGGACAGGGCGCCCAATGAGACCCAGTACTTC	CAFMDRAPNETQYF
-	TRBV27	TRBJ2-7	few	TGTGCCAGCAGTTTATCGAATCTAGTGGTCTACGAGCAGTACTTC	CASSLSNLVVYEQYF
TRBD2	TRBV9	TRBJ2-3	few	TGTGCCAGCAGCCAAATGATAGCGGGAGGGGCAGATACGCAGTATTTT	CASSQMIAGGADTQYF
TRBD2	TRBV7-2	TRBJ2-1	-	TGTGCCAGCAGCTTTCTAGCGGGAGGGCTCCTCTACAATGAGCAGTTCTTC	CASSFLAGGLLYNEQFF
TRBD1	TRBV5-4	TRBJ2-1	-	TGTGCCAGCAGCTTGGGAGGGGGCAACTCCTACAATGAGCAGTTCTTC	CASSLGGGNSYNEQFF
-	TRBV7-2	TRBJ2-2	few	TGTGCCAGCAGCCACGAGGGAGACACCGGGGAGCTGTTTTTT	CASSHEGDTGELFF
TRBD1	TRBV7-9	TRBJ1-3	few	TGTGCCAGCAGCCCCCTCACAGGGGCTGGAAACACCATATATTTT	CASSPLTGAGNTIYF
-	TRBV11-2	TRBJ2-1	few	TGTGCCAGCAGCTTACCGGGAGTCTACAATGAGCAGTTCTTC	CASSLPGVYNEQFF
-	TRBV5-5	TRBJ1-3	-	TGTGCCAGCAGCTTGATGGGCCCAGGGATAAACACCATATATTTT	CASSLMGPGINTIYF
TRBD2	TRBV5-1	TRBJ2-1	-	TGCGCCAGCAGCTTGGGACTAGCGGGAGGGTGGGGCAATGAGCAGTTCTTC	CASSLGLAGGWGNEQFF
-	TRBV5-1	TRBJ2-7	-	TGCGCCAGCAGCCCCTGGACGGGCCCGGGGGAGCAGTACTTC	CASSPWTGPGEQYF
-	TRBV18	TRBJ2-4	few	TGTGCCAGCTCCGCTCGCGGGCTAGCCAAAAACATTCAGTACTTC	CASSARGLAKNIQYF
TRBD2	TRBV7-2	TRBJ2-3	few	TGTGCCAGCAGCTTAGCGCTTAGCGGGGGCACAGATACGCAGTATTTT	CASSLALSGGTDTQYF
-	TRBV6-6	TRBJ2-3	-	TGTGCCAGCAGCCTACAGGGCACAGATACGCAGTATTTT	CASSLQGTDTQYF
-	TRBV7-3	TRBJ2-2	-	TGTGCCAGCAGCTCTAGCCCTACCCAGGGGTTGGTCACCGGGGAGCTGTTTTTT	CASSSSPTQGLVTGELFF
TRBD2	TRBV9	TRBJ2-7	few	TGTGCCAGCAGCGTAGATGGGACTAGCATCTACGAGCAGTACTTC	CASSVDGTSIYEQYF